This T cell receptor beta chain was found in a study of cytomegalovirus exposure and HLA in healthy donors. General study results and limits: Specificity of three CMV-associated chains for CMV antigens was verified in vitro.

In the case of this clone: Antigen unknown.

Between the trimmed V and J ends, which lost 7 bases and 3 bases, there was a span of 13 bases. The CDR3 is 13 amino acids. Looked up from germline, CDR1 is MNHEY and CDR2 is SVGAGI. The donors were members of the validation cohort comprising over a hundred subjects, separate from the roughly 650-subject first cohort. The method was immunoSEQ multiplex PCR; TCRdb's version includes in-frame clones alone and lacks a portion of them. The table includes about 76,000 clones, around 94% detected once. The rearrangement joins TRBV6-5 to TRBJ2-7, with a possible D match to TRBD2 (6 bases). The sample was PBMCs. The sequence was collected from a woman aged 18-30 years in good health and CMV-seronegative. CDR3 in amino acids: CASTNGGFYEQYF. CDR3 nucleotides: TGTGCCAGCACCAATGGGGGGTTCTACGAGCAGTACTTC.